This TCR beta chain is from a study of neurological immune-mediated disorders. With 10-nucleotide random UMIs, 5'RACE was used to make the cDNA. TCRdb re-derived calls from the 5' RACE reads in MiXCR, one entry per CDR3 protein. The sample lists around 100,000 distinct CDR3 sequences, about 10% occurring once. Regarding the study as a whole: The greatest TCR clonal expansion occurred in HTLV-1-associated myelopathy and the least in multiple sclerosis, which fell below healthy controls.

Time point described: longitudinal time-point 3. The starting material, 2 million PBMCs stored at -80 C, gave rise to the unsorted libraries. CDR3 length equals 18 residues. Germline CDR1 reads LGHNA; CDR2 reads YNFKEQ. With 0 bases clipped from V and 0 bases from J, the junction kept 6 bases outside the gene matches. This clonotype has at least ten counts. Its antigen is undetermined. The V gene is TRBV4-2, the J gene TRBJ2-1, with 9 bases matching TRBD2. This TCR derives from a female donor with HTLV-1-associated myelopathy (HAM/TSP). Input material: PBMCs. Here the CDR3 reads CASSQEASGVASYNEQFF. Written as DNA, the CDR3 is TGTGCCAGCAGCCAAGAAGCTAGCGGGGTCGCCTCCTACAATGAGCAGTTCTTC.